This passage covers 14 T cell receptor beta chains from one sample sequenced in a study of T cell responses to AZD1222 COVID-19 vaccine. Assay: immunoSEQ multiplex PCR; the TCRdb copy retains only in-frame clones and omits some. The sample shows about 120,000 clones, around 90% of them seen only once. Specimen: peripheral blood, collected on day 0 of AZD1222 vaccination. All receptors come from an adult in good health.

The genes are TRBV7-2 and TRBJ2-5, with 15 bases lining up with TRBD2. This CDR3 spans 19 amino acids. The germline gives CDR1 SGHTA, CDR2 FQGNSA. Trimming removed 7 bases from V and 2 bases from J; junction bases left unmatched: 14. This CDR3 reads CASTLWTSGGAGKQETQYF. DNA of the CDR3: TGTGCCAGCACCCTTTGGACTAGCGGGGGGGCAGGAAAGCAAGAGACCCAGTACTTC. The complete variable domain, with remaining parts taken from reference TRBV7-2 and TRBJ2-5, reads GAGVSQSPSNKVTEKGKDVELRCDPISGHTALYWYRQSLGQGLEFLIYFQGNSAPDKSGLPSDRFSAERTGGSVSTLTIQRTQQEDSAVYLCASTLWTSGGAGKQETQYFGPGTRLLVL.

The chain joins TRBV7-9 to TRBJ1-4; tentative D call: TRBD1 (5 bases). The CDR3 runs 15 residues. Trimming stripped 5 bases from V and 6 bases from J, with 16 bases between. Germline values: CDR1 SEHNR, CDR2 FQNEAQ (reference sequence). The CDR3 DNA follows: TGTGCCAGCAGCGCGGCCGGGGGTCTAGATGAAAAACTGTTTTTT. Its translation: CASSAAGGLDEKLFF.

This chain joins TRBV9 and TRBJ2-1; 8 positions agree with TRBD2. This CDR3 region has 12 residues. Germline V gives CDR1 SGDLS, CDR2 YYNGEE. J was trimmed by 9 bases and V by 7 bases; bases with no gene match: 6. This CDR3 reads CASQSGSSEQFF. The CDR3 bases are TGTGCCAGCCAGAGCGGGAGCAGTGAGCAGTTCTTC. The whole variable domain, remainder taken from reference TRBV9 and TRBJ2-1, is DSGVTQTPKHLITATGQRVTLRCSPRSGDLSVYWYQQSLDQGLQFLIQYYNGEERAKGNILERFSAQQFPDLHSELNLSSLELGDSALYFCASQSGSSEQFFGPGTRLTVL.

The CDR3: CAISESRILGTEAFF. The DNA of the CDR3 is TGTGCCATCAGTGAGTCGCGCATCCTGGGGACTGAAGCTTTCTTT. The chain employs TRBV10-3 and TRBJ1-1; D unclear. Per the germline V gene, CDR1 is ENHRY and CDR2 is SYGVKD. The length of the CDR3 is 15 residues. The ends were cut back, 0 bases at V and 5 bases at J, with 13 bases in the middle.

CDR3 sequence: CASSRPGQNLGYTF. The CDR3 nucleotides read TGTGCCAGCAGTAGACCGGGACAGAATCTCGGCTACACCTTC. V usage is TRBV28 and J usage is TRBJ1-2, with TRBD1 matching over 7 bases. Unmatched junction bases numbered 11, after V lost 5 bases and J lost 8 bases. The CDR3 contains 14 residues. Germline V lookup: CDR1 MDHEN, CDR2 SYDVKM.

The chain combines TRBV15 with TRBJ1-1; the match to TRBD1 covers 8 bases. CDR1 is LNHNV, CDR2 YYDKDF, per germline (reference sequence). The CDR3 is 16 residues long. After removal of 2 bases from V and 0 bases from J, the junction contained 5 bases not matched to a gene. CDR3 region: CATSRLGTGMNTEAFF. CDR3 nucleotides: TGTGCCACCAGCAGACTGGGGACAGGCATGAACACTGAAGCTTTCTTT.

This rearrangement joins TRBV3-1 (or the pseudogene TRBV3-2) to TRBJ1-4; D not resolved. In germline, CDR1 is LGHDT, CDR2 YNNKEL (reference sequence). The CDR3 runs 16 residues. Trimming stripped 4 bases from V and 1 base from J, with 13 bases between. This CDR3 is CASSLRPIGTNEKLFF. The CDR3 nucleotides are TGTGCCAGCAGCCTTAGACCGATCGGAACTAATGAAAAACTGTTTTTT.

The rearrangement joins TRBV2 to TRBJ1-2; D is possibly TRBD1 (6 bases). Trimming stripped 11 bases from V and 4 bases from J, with 14 bases between. The CDR3 loop spans 12 amino acids. Germline V CDR1 and CDR2: SNHLY, FYNNEI. The CDR3 DNA sequence: TGTGCCGGACGACAGGCAACCTATGGCTACACCTTC. Protein sequence: CAGRQATYGYTF.

The chain recombines TRBV11-2 with TRBJ1-1; D is possibly TRBD1 (6 bases). V shed 4 bases and J shed 0 bases, with 12 bases lying between them. The CDR3 runs 15 residues. The germline V gene has CDR1 SGHAT and CDR2 FQNNGV. Here the CDR3 reads CASSSQPGVNTEAFF. The CDR3 nucleotides read TGTGCCAGCAGCTCGCAGCCAGGGGTGAACACTGAAGCTTTCTTT.

The rearrangement links TRBV15 to TRBJ1-5; 12 nucleotides agree with TRBD1. Trimming at V came to 0 bases and at J to 3 bases, leaving 3 bases not matched to a gene. This CDR3 is built from 17 residues. Germline V CDR1 and CDR2: LNHNV, YYDKDF (reference sequence). This CDR3 reads CATSRDWDRGPNQPQHF. The DNA for the CDR3 is TGTGCCACCAGCAGAGATTGGGACAGGGGGCCCAATCAGCCCCAGCATTTT.

The chain employs TRBV7-3 and TRBJ1-2, with 8 bases that match TRBD1. The germline V gene has CDR1 SGHTA and CDR2 FQGTGA. This CDR3 has 15 amino acids. Germline trimming cut 2 bases from V and 2 bases from J; bases unmatched to any gene: 4. CDR3 bases: TGTGCCAGCAGCTTAGAGGGACAGGCGAACTATGGCTACACCTTC. This translates into CASSLEGQANYGYTF.

The chain employs TRBV4-2 and TRBJ1-5; D gene ambiguous. This CDR3 spans 13 amino acids. Trimming removed 0 bases at V and 5 bases at J, with 5 bases between. From germline, CDR1 is LGHNA and CDR2 YNFKEQ. CDR3 nucleotides: TGTGCCAGCAGCCAAGATCGGGATCAGCCCCAGCATTTT. Amino acid sequence: CASSQDRDQPQHF.

The chain carries TRBV20-1 and TRBJ2-1; no reliable D call. V lost 2 bases and J lost 5, with 4 bases in between. The CDR3 length is 11 residues. Germline CDR1 DFQATT, CDR2 SNEGSKA (reference sequence). In nucleotides, the CDR3 is TGCAGTGCTAGACGAGACAATGAGCAGTTCTTC. This encodes CSARRDNEQFF.

V and J are TRBV6-2 or TRBV6-3 and TRBJ1-4; unclear D gene. The V end lost 2 bases, the J end lost 8 bases, and 9 bases lay between the germline ends. The CDR3 spans 13 residues. Germline V gene lookup returns CDR1 MNHEY and CDR2 SVGEGT. CDR3 residues: CASSYRVREKLFF. CDR3 coding DNA: TGTGCCAGCAGTTACAGGGTCCGCGAAAAACTGTTTTTT.